This TCR beta chain was captured by sequencing in a study of glioma-infiltrating T cells after dendritic cell vaccination. V shed 0 bases and J 2 bases; nucleotides not matched to a gene: 8. The CDR3 runs to 18 residues. Germline assignment: CDR1 LNHNV and CDR2 YYDKDF (reference sequence). Time point in this sample: after dendritic cell vaccination, including at tumor progression/relapse. Assay: immunoSEQ multiplex PCR; the TCRdb copy retains only in-frame clones and omits some. The repertoire holds roughly 100,000 clones, 90% seen once, with roughly 2.8% in the top ten. The receptor comes from a human donor with glioblastoma. Sequences were derived from blood, sampled after dendritic cell vaccination. This chain joins TRBV15 and TRBJ2-7; 12 nucleotides line up with TRBD2. The CDR3 DNA is TGTGCCACCAGCAGAGAGGCAGGACTAGCGGGGTCCACCTACGAGCAGTACTTC. Its protein is CATSREAGLAGSTYEQYF.